These 21 T cell receptor beta chains originate from one sample sequenced in a study of T cell responses to AZD1222 COVID-19 vaccine. Measured with immunoSEQ multiplex PCR; TCRdb has only the in-frame clones, and not every one. Of some 52,000 clones in the sample, roughly 87% were seen once. Sequences were derived from peripheral blood, sampled 28 days after the second AZD1222 dose. The receptors originated from an adult who received the AZD1222 COVID-19 vaccine.

This clone has a single count. In nucleotides, the CDR3 is TGTGCCAGCAGCCCTAACTACGACCACGAGCAGTACTTC. Its protein product is CASSPNYDHEQYF. This chain links TRBV11-2 with TRBJ2-7; no reliable D call. This CDR3 is 13 amino acids long. Germline V gene sequence: CDR1 SGHAT, CDR2 FQNNGV. Trimming shortened V by 5 bases and J by 5 bases, and 13 bases separated the two germline ends.

This chain joins TRBV7-9 and TRBJ2-5, with 7 bases fitting TRBD2. From germline, CDR1 is SEHNR and CDR2 FQNEAQ (reference sequence). With V trimmed by 1 base and J by 4 bases, 6 bases remained unmatched. The CDR3 has 15 amino acids. CDR3 region: CASSLDGGSTETQYF. The CDR3 DNA follows: TGTGCCAGCAGCTTAGACGGCGGGAGTACAGAGACCCAGTACTTC.

The J gene is TRBJ2-7, the V gene TRBV29-1, with D possibly being TRBD1 or TRBD2 (5 bases each). CDR1 is SQVTM and CDR2 is ANQGSEA in the germline V gene. With 3 bases removed from V and 2 bases from J, the gap between germline ends came to 11 bases. The CDR3 is 13 residues long. CDR3 in DNA: TGCAGCGTTGAGGGGGAGATTCCCTACGAGCAGTACTTC. It is translated as CSVEGEIPYEQYF.

This chain links TRBV6-2 or TRBV6-3 with TRBJ2-1, with D tentatively TRBD2 (6 bases). The V end lost 6 bases, the J end lost 7 bases, and 25 bases lay between the germline ends. Germline V gene sequence: CDR1 MNHEY, CDR2 SVGEGT. The CDR3 extends over 17 amino acids. Here the CDR3 DNA reads TGTGCCAGCAGCCCGATAGGTTGGACCCCCCGGGGGAATGAGCAGTTCTTC. It translates to CASSPIGWTPRGNEQFF.

The V call is TRBV20-1, the J call TRBJ2-7; the D gene is possibly TRBD2 (5 bases). There are 11 residues in the CDR3. Per the germline V gene, CDR1 is DFQATT and CDR2 is SNEGSKA (reference sequence). Trimming cost V 6 bases and J 3 bases, with 9 bases left between them. CDR3 sequence (DNA): TGCAGTGCCCCGACTAACTACGAGCAGTACTTC. Translating gives CSAPTNYEQYF.

The chain has TRBV5-1 and TRBJ1-1; no reliable D call. Germline CDR1 SGHRS, CDR2 YFSETQ. V gave up 3 bases and J gave up 0 bases, with 9 bases separating them. This CDR3 has 14 amino acids. In nucleotides, the CDR3 is TGCGCCAGCAGCTGGGGAGGGATGAACACTGAAGCTTTCTTT. It translates to CASSWGGMNTEAFF.

The chain is built from TRBV19 and TRBJ2-4; 8 nucleotides match TRBD2. Germline lookup yields CDR1 LNHDA and CDR2 SQIVND (reference sequence). This CDR3 comprises 14 residues. In nucleotides, the CDR3 is TGTGCTACACGATCGGGAGGGCTTCCGGACATTCAGTACTTC. Its protein product is CATRSGGLPDIQYF.

The rearrangement uses TRBV11-2 and TRBJ1-2, with a possible D match to TRBD1 (6 bases). The CDR3 consists of 15 residues. From germline, CDR1 is SGHAT and CDR2 FQNNGV. Trimming pared 7 bases from V and 2 bases from J, leaving 17 bases between. CDR3 in amino acids: CASTLDSALNYGYTF. DNA of the CDR3: TGTGCCAGCACCTTGGACAGCGCCCTCAACTATGGCTACACCTTC.

The count of this clone is one. The chain combines TRBV19 with TRBJ1-2; D is unclear. Germline CDR1 and CDR2: LNHDA and SQIVND (reference sequence). This CDR3 contains 11 residues. Between the trimmed V and J ends, which lost 10 bases and 0 bases, there was a span of 6 bases. CDR3 nucleotides: TGTGCCACACGAGCTAACTATGGCTACACCTTC. It is translated as CATRANYGYTF. The full variable domain, in which reference TRBV19 and TRBJ1-2 provide the parts outside the CDR3, is DGGITQSPKYLFRKEGQNVTLSCEQNLNHDAMYWYRQDPGQGLRLIYYSQIVNDFQKGDIAEGYSVSREKKESFPLTVTSAQKNPTAFYLCATRANYGYTFGSGTRLTVV.

A remark on this clone: The junction departs from the called germline gene at one end, perhaps through a read error. This sequence joins TRBV2 and TRBJ2-1; TRBD2 matches at 8 bases. Germline V gives CDR1 SNHLY, CDR2 FYNNEI. This CDR3 is 10 amino acids long. CDR3 DNA sequence: TGTGCCAGCAGGAGCGGGAGATGGGTCTTC. The encoded protein is CASRSGRWVF.

Only one count was recorded for this clone. This chain links TRBV4-1 with TRBJ2-3; weak D call: TRBD2 (6 bases). The CDR3 sequence is 14 residues long. Germline CDR1 is MGHRA and CDR2 is YSYEKL. V lost 1 base and J lost 2, with 7 bases in between. As DNA, the CDR3 is TGCGCCAGCAGCCAAGGGGGACTCACAGATACGCAGTATTTT. This translates into CASSQGGLTDTQYF.

The chain joins TRBV6-5 to TRBJ2-7, with a possible D match to TRBD2 (6 bases). CDR1 MNHEY and CDR2 SVGAGI come from the germline V gene. The V and J ends lost 6 bases and 0 bases respectively, with 12 bases between them. This CDR3 comprises 14 residues. DNA for the CDR3: TGTGCCAGCAGCCGGGACTTCCGCTCCTACGAGCAGTACTTC. This gives the protein CASSRDFRSYEQYF.

This chain uses TRBV7-9 with TRBJ1-2; D ambiguous. Germline-derived CDR1 and CDR2 are SEHNR and FQNEAQ (reference sequence). Trimming left V 2 bases short and J 2 bases short, with 6 bases between. The CDR3 has 13 amino acids. In nucleotides, the CDR3 is TGTGCCAGCAGCTTACCATTAAACTATGGCTACACCTTC. Amino acid sequence: CASSLPLNYGYTF.

A single count supports this clone. The chain recombines TRBV30 with TRBJ2-1; D uncertain. Germline-derived CDR1 and CDR2 are GTSNPN and SVGIG (reference sequence). Trimming stripped 0 bases from V and 5 bases from J, with 8 bases between. The CDR3 has 13 residues. The CDR3 nucleotides are TGTGCCTGGAGTGTACGAACTGACAATGAGCAGTTCTTC. This sequence encodes CAWSVRTDNEQFF.

The genes are TRBV5-1 and TRBJ2-5; 8 bases fit TRBD2. The CDR3 is 15 amino acids. In germline, CDR1 is SGHRS, CDR2 YFSETQ. With 0 bases clipped from V and 2 bases from J, the junction kept 3 bases outside the gene matches. The CDR3 coding sequence is TGCGCCAGCAGCTTGGCGGGAGGGCAGCAAGAGACCCAGTACTTC. This sequence encodes CASSLAGGQQETQYF.

The rearrangement links TRBV30 to TRBJ2-2; 8 bases are shared with TRBD1. V lost 5 bases to trimming and J lost 3 bases; unmatched junction nucleotides: 5. The CDR3 has 14 amino acids. CDR1 is GTSNPN, CDR2 SVGIG, per germline (reference sequence). CDR3 residues: CAWQGARDTGELFF. The DNA of the CDR3 is TGTGCCTGGCAGGGGGCGCGGGACACCGGGGAGCTGTTTTTT.

The V call is TRBV28, the J call TRBJ2-7; D might be TRBD2 (6 bases). Per the germline V gene, CDR1 is MDHEN and CDR2 is SYDVKM. V was pared by 5 bases and J by 1 base, with 18 bases between. The CDR3 contains 16 residues. Here the CDR3 reads CASSLTPGLISYEQYF. The DNA for the CDR3 is TGTGCCAGCAGTCTTACCCCGGGACTGATTTCCTACGAGCAGTACTTC.

The CDR3 sequence: CASSPNTGELFF. As DNA, the CDR3 is TGTGCCAGCAGCCCGAACACCGGGGAGCTGTTTTTT. The V gene is TRBV6-5, the J gene TRBJ2-2; D not certain. The V gene's germline CDR1 is MNHEY and CDR2 SVGAGI. The ends were cut back, 6 bases at V and 0 bases at J, with 2 bases in the middle. The length of the CDR3 is 12 residues.

This sequence joins TRBV25-1 and TRBJ2-1; D uncertain. The CDR3 totals 14 residues. V was cut by 5 bases and J by 4 bases, with 12 bases left in between. Germline loops: CDR1 MGHDK, CDR2 SYGVNS. CDR3 nucleotides: TGTGCCAGCAGTCATGGCACCTATTACAATGAGCAGTTCTTC. Translating it yields CASSHGTYYNEQFF.

A few counts support this clone. The chain uses TRBV21-1 and TRBJ1-1; the D call in the table, TRBD1, was not verified against the DNA. TRBV21-1 is a known pseudogene. This CDR3 has 17 residues. CDR3 in DNA: TGTGCCAGCAGCAAAGGCGACAGGGAGATAATGAACACTGAAGCTTTCTTT. Translated: CASSKGDREIMNTEAFF.

The chain uses TRBV9 and TRBJ2-1, with 12 nucleotides matching TRBD1. Germline V lookup: CDR1 SGDLS, CDR2 YYNGEE. This CDR3 has 14 residues. The V and J ends lost 2 bases and 8 bases, in that order; junction bases with no gene match: 2. The CDR3 nucleotides are TGTGCCAGCAGCGTGGGACAGGGGGCCTATGAGCAGTTCTTC. Translating gives CASSVGQGAYEQFF. Full variable domain (remainder filled in from reference TRBV9 and TRBJ2-1): DSGVTQTPKHLITATGQRVTLRCSPRSGDLSVYWYQQSLDQGLQFLIQYYNGEERAKGNILERFSAQQFPDLHSELNLSSLELGDSALYFCASSVGQGAYEQFFGPGTRLTVL.